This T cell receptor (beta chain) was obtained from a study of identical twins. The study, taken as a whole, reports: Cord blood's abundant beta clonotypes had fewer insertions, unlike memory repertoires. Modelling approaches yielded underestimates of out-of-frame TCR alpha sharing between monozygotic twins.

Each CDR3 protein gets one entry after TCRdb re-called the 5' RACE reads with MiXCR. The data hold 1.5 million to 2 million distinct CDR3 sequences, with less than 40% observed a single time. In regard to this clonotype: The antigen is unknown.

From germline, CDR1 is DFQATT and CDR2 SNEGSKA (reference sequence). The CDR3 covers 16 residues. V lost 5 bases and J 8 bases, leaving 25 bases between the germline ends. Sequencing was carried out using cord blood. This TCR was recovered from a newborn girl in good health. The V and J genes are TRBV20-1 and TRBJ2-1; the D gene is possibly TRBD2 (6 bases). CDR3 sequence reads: CSAWSQWAGNLHEQFF. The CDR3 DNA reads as TGCAGTGCTTGGAGTCAGTGGGCGGGGAATTTACATGAGCAGTTCTTC.